The 9 T cell receptor beta chains below all came from one sample that was sequenced in a study of blood T cell repertoires in COVID-19. Sequencing used immunoSEQ multiplex PCR; TCRdb keeps in-frame clones, though not all of them. The sample carries approximately 110,000 clones, roughly four fifths recorded once. The sample consisted of peripheral blood. All receptors come from a man older than 75 with COVID-19, enrolled during active disease.

The CDR3 here is CASSLGTWVQYF. The CDR3 region has the DNA TGTGCCAGCAGTTTAGGGACTTGGGTACAGTACTTC. The V and J genes are TRBV28 and TRBJ2-7; tentatively, D is TRBD2 (6 bases). Trimming removed 2 bases from V and 10 bases from J, with 12 bases in between. Germline V gene sequence: CDR1 MDHEN, CDR2 SYDVKM. The length of the CDR3 is 12 residues.

This chain connects TRBV5-5 to TRBJ2-7, with TRBD1 identical over 9 bases. With 0 bases clipped from V and 2 bases from J, the junction kept 3 bases outside the gene matches. The CDR3 runs 15 residues. Per the germline V gene, CDR1 is SGHKS and CDR2 is YYEKEE (reference sequence). The CDR3 protein is CASSLERDRAYEQYF. CDR3 nucleotide sequence: TGTGCCAGCAGCTTGGAGAGGGACAGGGCCTACGAGCAGTACTTC. The variable domain in full, completed from reference TRBV5-5 and TRBJ2-7, reads DAGVTQSPTHLIKTRGQQVTLRCSPISGHKSVSWYQQVLGQGPQFIFQYYEKEERGRGNFPDRFSARQFPNYSSELNVNALLLGDSALYLCASSLERDRAYEQYFGPGTRLTVT.

The gene calls are TRBV2 and TRBJ1-2, with D unresolved. Per the germline V gene, CDR1 is SNHLY and CDR2 is FYNNEI. This CDR3 has 12 amino acids. V lost 1 base and J 7 bases, leaving 7 bases between the germline ends. The CDR3 DNA reads TGTGCCAGCAGTGAAGGGGAGGGTGGCTACACCTTC. Amino acids: CASSEGEGGYTF.

At least ten counts were recorded for this clone. The gene calls are TRBV27 and TRBJ2-5, with 8 nucleotides matching TRBD1. Germline CDR1 reads MNHEY; CDR2 reads SMNVEV (reference sequence). This CDR3 is built from 13 residues. V shed 4 bases, J shed 5 bases, and the junction held 3 bases outside the gene matches. The CDR3 loop is CASSWTGTETQYF. DNA of the CDR3: TGTGCCAGCAGTTGGACAGGGACGGAGACCCAGTACTTC.

The CDR3 nucleotides are TGTGCCACCAGCAGAGCTAGCGGGAGCTTCTCGGTGGATGAGCAGTTCTTC. It translates to CATSRASGSFSVDEQFF. The rearrangement joins TRBV15 to TRBJ2-1; 10 bases are shared with TRBD2. Trimming took 1 base from V and 8 from J; bases not matched to a gene: 11. Per germline, CDR1 LNHNV and CDR2 YYDKDF (reference sequence). This CDR3 spans 17 amino acids.

The V gene is TRBV27, the J gene TRBJ2-2, with 8 nucleotides matching TRBD1. V dropped 5 bases and J dropped 1; count of bases not matched to a gene: 6. The CDR3 contains 16 residues. The V gene's germline CDR1 is MNHEY and CDR2 SMNVEV (reference sequence). The CDR3 nucleotides are TGTGCCAGCAGTACCCGGACAGGGAGGAACACCGGGGAGCTGTTTTTT. Protein sequence: CASSTRTGRNTGELFF.

This sequence joins TRBV6-6 and TRBJ1-5, with D possibly TRBD1 on 5 matching bases. The V gene lost 6 bases and the J gene lost 3 bases, with 15 bases spanning the gap. Germline loops: CDR1 MNHNY, CDR2 SVGAGI (reference sequence). CDR3 size: 15 residues. CDR3 sequence: CASSQRGEVNQPQHF. CDR3 nucleotides: TGTGCCAGCAGCCAACGAGGGGAGGTCAATCAGCCCCAGCATTTT.

The gene calls are TRBV10-3 and TRBJ2-6, with TRBD1 identical over 10 bases. The V segment lost 5 bases and the J segment 0 bases; nucleotides outside the gene matches: 4. CDR1 and CDR2 from the germline V gene are ENHRY and SYGVKD. The CDR3 runs to 17 residues. CDR3 protein: CAISKGQGNSGANVLTF. CDR3 DNA sequence: TGTGCCATCAGTAAGGGACAGGGGAACTCTGGGGCCAACGTCCTGACTTTC.

The chain carries TRBV28 and TRBJ2-1; the match to TRBD2 covers 9 bases. After removal of 8 bases from V and 1 base from J, the junction contained 3 bases not matched to a gene. The CDR3 length is 14 residues. In germline, CDR1 is MDHEN, CDR2 SYDVKM. The CDR3 sequence is CASSTSGSYNEQFF. The CDR3 region has the DNA TGTGCCAGCTCCACTAGCGGGTCCTACAATGAGCAGTTCTTC.